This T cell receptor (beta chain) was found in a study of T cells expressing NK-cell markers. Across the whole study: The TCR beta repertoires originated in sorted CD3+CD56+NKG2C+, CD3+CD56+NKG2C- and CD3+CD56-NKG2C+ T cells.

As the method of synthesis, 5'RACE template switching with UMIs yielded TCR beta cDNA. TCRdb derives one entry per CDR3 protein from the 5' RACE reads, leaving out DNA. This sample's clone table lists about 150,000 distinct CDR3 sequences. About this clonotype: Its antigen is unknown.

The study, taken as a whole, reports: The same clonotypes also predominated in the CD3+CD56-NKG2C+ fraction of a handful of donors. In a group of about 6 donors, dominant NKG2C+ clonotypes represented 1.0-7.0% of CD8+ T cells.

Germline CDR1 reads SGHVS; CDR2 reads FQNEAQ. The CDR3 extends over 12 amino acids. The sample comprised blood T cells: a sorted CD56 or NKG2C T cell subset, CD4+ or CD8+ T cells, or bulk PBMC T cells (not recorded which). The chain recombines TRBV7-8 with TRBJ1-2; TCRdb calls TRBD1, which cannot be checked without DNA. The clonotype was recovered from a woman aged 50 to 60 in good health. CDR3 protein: CASSRPGGGYTF.